This T cell receptor (beta chain) was identified during a study of T-cell memory formation after mild COVID-19. The CDR3 is made up of 17 amino acids. The V segment lost 3 bases and the J segment 2 bases; nucleotides outside the gene matches: 5. Study observations and caveats: Clones which contracted sat mainly in CM and EM if CD4+, and in EMRA if CD8+.

Each CDR3 protein gets one entry after TCRdb re-called the 5' RACE reads with MiXCR. This repertoire shows a few hundred thousand distinct CDR3 sequences, approximately 25% found once; its top ten account for around 13%. Only a few counts were recorded for this clonotype. The antigen remains undetermined. The clonotype originates from an adult woman who had mild COVID-19 (a few samples of this study predate the infection). Cell type and time point are not known. Sequenced: PBMCs or a T cell subset sorted from them (not recorded which). The chain recombines TRBV12-3 or TRBV12-4 with TRBJ2-6; TRBD1 agrees at 9 bases. CDR3 DNA sequence: TGTGCCAGCAGTTTTTTACAGGGGGCACCTGGGGCCAACGTCCTGACTTTC. Protein product: CASSFLQGAPGANVLTF.